These 2 T cell receptor beta chains originate from one sample sequenced in a study of blood T cell repertoires in COVID-19 (TCRdb year 2020). Libraries were built with the immunoSEQ multiplex PCR assay. TCRdb mirrors the immuneACCESS table, restricted to in-frame sequences. Some clones are absent from its copies; in checked studies, under half trace to an unresolved V gene, and the reason for the others is unknown. Recorded for this sample are roughly 40,000 clones; 80% to 90% of them occurred a single time. Of the sample, 6.2% falls within the top ten clones. Material for sequencing was peripheral blood. The origin of the receptors is a human donor in a cohort sampled during active COVID-19.

V usage is TRBV11-2 and J usage is TRBJ2-7; a possible D gene is TRBD2 (5 bases). V shed 5 bases and J shed 7 bases, with 12 bases lying between them. This CDR3 spans 12 amino acids. Looked up from germline, CDR1 is SGHAT and CDR2 is FQNNGV. CDR3 bases: TGTGCCAGCAGCCGCGGGCCTTTGGAGCAGTACTTC. Translated, it gives CASSRGPLEQYF.

The chain combines TRBV13 with TRBJ2-5; a possible D gene is TRBD1 (5 bases). The CDR3 contains 14 residues. Germline V gene lookup returns CDR1 PRHDT and CDR2 FYEKMQ (reference sequence). The V end was cut by 5 bases, the J end by 5 bases, with 15 bases between. The CDR3 protein is CASSKEQDAETQYF. CDR3 sequence (DNA): TGTGCCAGCAGCAAAGAACAGGACGCCGAGACCCAGTACTTC.